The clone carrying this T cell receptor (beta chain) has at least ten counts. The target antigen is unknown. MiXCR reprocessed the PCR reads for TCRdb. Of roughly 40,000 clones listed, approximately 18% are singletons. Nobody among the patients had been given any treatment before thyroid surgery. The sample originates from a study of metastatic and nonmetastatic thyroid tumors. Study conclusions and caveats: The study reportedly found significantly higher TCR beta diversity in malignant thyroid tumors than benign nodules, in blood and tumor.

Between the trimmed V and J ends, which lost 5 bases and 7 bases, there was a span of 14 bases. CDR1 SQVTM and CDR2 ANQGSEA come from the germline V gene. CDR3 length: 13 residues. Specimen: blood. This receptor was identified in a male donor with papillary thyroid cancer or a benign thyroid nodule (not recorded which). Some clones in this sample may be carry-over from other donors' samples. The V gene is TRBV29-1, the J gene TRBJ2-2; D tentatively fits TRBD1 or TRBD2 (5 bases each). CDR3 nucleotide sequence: TGCAGCGTTTCCCGCAGGGCGGGCGGGGAGCTGTTTTTT. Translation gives CSVSRRAGGELFF.